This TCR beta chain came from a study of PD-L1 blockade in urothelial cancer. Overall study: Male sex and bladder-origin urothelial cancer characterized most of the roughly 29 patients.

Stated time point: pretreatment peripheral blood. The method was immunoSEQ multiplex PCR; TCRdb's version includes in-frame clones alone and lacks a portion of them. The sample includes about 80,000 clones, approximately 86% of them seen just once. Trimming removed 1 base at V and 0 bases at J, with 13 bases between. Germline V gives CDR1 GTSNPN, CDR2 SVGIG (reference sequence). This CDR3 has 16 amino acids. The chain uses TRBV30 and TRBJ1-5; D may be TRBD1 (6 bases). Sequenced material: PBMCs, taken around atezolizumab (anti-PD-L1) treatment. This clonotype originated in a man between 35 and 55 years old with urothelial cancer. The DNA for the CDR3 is TGTGCCTGGAGTGACAGGGCCAAGTATAGCAATCAGCCCCAGCATTTT. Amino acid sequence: CAWSDRAKYSNQPQHF.